The clone carrying this T cell receptor (beta chain) was found a few times. The data were obtained in a study of blood T cell repertoires in COVID-19. Overall study: The analysed material was cDNA or gDNA that came from T cells, B-cell-depleted T cells, or PBMCs.

Per the original data handling: Nucleated cell number was recorded as an estimate derived from reference gene primer amplification. Using immunoSEQ multiplex PCR, the repertoire was profiled, and TCRdb retains in-frame clones only, with some absent. V, J and clone size derive from that table, while D and trimming were established from the DNA sequence. Of more than 65,000 clones in the sample, around 76% are singletons; the top ten hold about 20%. V dropped 0 bases and J dropped 7 bases, with 10 bases sitting between them. CDR3 size: 13 residues. Looked up from germline, CDR1 is SGHNT and CDR2 is YYREEE (reference sequence).

The chain carries TRBV5-4 and TRBJ1-2; D not resolved. The sample taken for sequencing was peripheral blood. This clonotype was sampled from a woman at least 80 years old with active or convalescent COVID-19. The CDR3 nucleotides are TGTGCCAGCAGCTTGGGGGGAGAGGGTGGCTACACCTTC. Protein: CASSLGGEGGYTF.